The TCR beta chain under discussion was sequenced for a study of metastatic and nonmetastatic thyroid tumors. Study information: The comparison covered peripheral blood and tumor or nodule tissue in malignant and benign thyroid patients.

Study results and caveats: Benign nodules were reported to have significantly lower TCR beta diversity than malignant thyroid tumors, in blood and tumor.

At least ten counts were recorded for this clone. What it recognizes is unknown. TCRdb reprocessed the PCR reads using MiXCR. The data show 20,000 to 25,000 clones, approximately 11% seen once. Each patient came to thyroid surgery without any prior treatment (of any kind). Input material: blood. The sequence derives from a female donor with papillary thyroid cancer or a benign thyroid nodule (not recorded which). Some clones in this sample may be carry-over from other donors' samples.

CDR3 in DNA: TGTGCCAGTAGTACCCAGCCCACCGGGGAGCTGTTTTTT. The encoded protein is CASSTQPTGELFF. The chain couples TRBV19 to TRBJ2-2; D call uncertain. V lost 4 bases and J lost 4, with 7 bases in between. CDR1 is LNHDA, CDR2 SQIVND, per germline (reference sequence). The CDR3 is made up of 13 amino acids. Full variable domain (remainder filled in from reference TRBV19 and TRBJ2-2): DGGITQSPKYLFRKEGQNVTLSCEQNLNHDAMYWYRQDPGQGLRLIYYSQIVNDFQKGDIAEGYSVSREKKESFPLTVTSAQKNPTAFYLCASSTQPTGELFFGEGSRLTVL.